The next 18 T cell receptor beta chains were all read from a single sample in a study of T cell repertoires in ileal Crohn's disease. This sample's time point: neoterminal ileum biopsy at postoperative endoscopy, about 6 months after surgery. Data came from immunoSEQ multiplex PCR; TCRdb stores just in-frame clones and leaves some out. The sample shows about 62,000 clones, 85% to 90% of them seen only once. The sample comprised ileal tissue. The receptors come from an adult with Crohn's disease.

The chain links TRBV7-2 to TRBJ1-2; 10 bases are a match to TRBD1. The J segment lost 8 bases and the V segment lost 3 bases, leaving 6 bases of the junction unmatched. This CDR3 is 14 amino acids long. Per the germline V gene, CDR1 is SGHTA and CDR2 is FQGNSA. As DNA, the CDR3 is TGTGCCAGCAGCTTGGATGGGACAGGGGTCGGCTACACCTTC. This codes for CASSLDGTGVGYTF.

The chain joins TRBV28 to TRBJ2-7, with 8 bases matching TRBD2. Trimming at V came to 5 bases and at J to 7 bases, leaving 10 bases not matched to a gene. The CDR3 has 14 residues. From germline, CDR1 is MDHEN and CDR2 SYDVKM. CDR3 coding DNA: TGTGCCAGCAGTCTACCCGGGACTAGTGGGGAGCAGTACGTC. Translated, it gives CASSLPGTSGEQYV.

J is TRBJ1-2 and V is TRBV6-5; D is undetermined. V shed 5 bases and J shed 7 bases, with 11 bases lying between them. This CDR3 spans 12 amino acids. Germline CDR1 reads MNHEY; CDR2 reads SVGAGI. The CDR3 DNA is TGTGCCAGCAGTCCAGACCGGGGTGGCTACACCTTC. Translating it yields CASSPDRGGYTF.

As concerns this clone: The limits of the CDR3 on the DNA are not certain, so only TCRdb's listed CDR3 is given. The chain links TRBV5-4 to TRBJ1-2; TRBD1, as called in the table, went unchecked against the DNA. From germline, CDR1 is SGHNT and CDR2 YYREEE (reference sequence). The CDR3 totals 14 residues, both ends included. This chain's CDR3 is CASSSSTVFYGYTF.

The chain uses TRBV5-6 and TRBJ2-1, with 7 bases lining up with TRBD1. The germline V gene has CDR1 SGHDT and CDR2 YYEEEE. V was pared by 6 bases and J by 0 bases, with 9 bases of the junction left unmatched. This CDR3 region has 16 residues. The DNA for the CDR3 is TGTGCCAGCACCTCCGACCAGGGGGTCTCCTACAATGAGCAGTTCTTC. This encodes CASTSDQGVSYNEQFF.

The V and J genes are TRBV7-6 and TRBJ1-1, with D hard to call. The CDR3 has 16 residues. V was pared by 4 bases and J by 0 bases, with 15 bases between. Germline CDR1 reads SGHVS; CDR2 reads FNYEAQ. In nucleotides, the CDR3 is TGTGCCAGCAGCTCGACGGGGATCAGAGTGAACACTGAAGCTTTCTTT. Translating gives CASSSTGIRVNTEAFF.

Here the CDR3 reads CASSLGSNTGELFF. The CDR3 region has the DNA TGCGCCAGCAGCTTGGGGAGTAACACCGGGGAGCTGTTTTTT. The chain uses TRBV5-1 and TRBJ2-2; unclear D gene. This CDR3 has 14 amino acids. Trimming shortened V by 0 bases and J by 2 bases, and 5 bases separated the two germline ends. Germline-derived CDR1 and CDR2 are SGHRS and YFSETQ.

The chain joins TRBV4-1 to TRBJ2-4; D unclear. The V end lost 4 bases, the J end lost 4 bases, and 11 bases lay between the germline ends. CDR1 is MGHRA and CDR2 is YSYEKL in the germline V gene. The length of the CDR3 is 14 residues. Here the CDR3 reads CASSRSDQKNIQYF. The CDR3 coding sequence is TGCGCCAGCAGCCGCAGCGACCAAAAAAACATTCAGTACTTC.

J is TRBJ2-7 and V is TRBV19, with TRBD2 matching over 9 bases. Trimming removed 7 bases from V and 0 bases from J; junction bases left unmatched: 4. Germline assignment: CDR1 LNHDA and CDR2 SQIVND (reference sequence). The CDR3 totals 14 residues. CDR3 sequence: CASKTSGSSYEQYF. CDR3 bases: TGTGCCAGTAAGACTAGCGGAAGCTCCTACGAGCAGTACTTC.

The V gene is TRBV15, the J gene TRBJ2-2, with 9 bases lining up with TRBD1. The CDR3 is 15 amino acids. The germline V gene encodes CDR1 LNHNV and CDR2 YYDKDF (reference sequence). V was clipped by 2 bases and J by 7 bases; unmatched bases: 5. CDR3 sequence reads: CATSRNRGRNGELFF. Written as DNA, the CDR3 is TGTGCCACCAGCAGAAACAGGGGGCGCAACGGGGAGCTGTTTTTT.

The DNA of the CDR3 is TGTGCCAGCAGGAAGGAGGTCAATCAGCCCCAGCATTTT. As protein: CASRKEVNQPQHF. The chain employs TRBV6-1 and TRBJ1-5; no reliable D call. The germline V and J ends were trimmed by 6 bases and 3 bases, with 9 bases remaining between them. This CDR3 is 13 amino acids long. CDR1 and CDR2 (germline): MNHNS, SASEGT.

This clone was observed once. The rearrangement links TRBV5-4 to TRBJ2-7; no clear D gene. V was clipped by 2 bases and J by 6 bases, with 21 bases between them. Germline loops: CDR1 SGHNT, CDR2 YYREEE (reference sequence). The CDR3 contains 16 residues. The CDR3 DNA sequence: TGTGCCAGCAGCTTACTCTTAGGTCCCCGCACGGGCGAGCAGTACTTC. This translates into CASSLLLGPRTGEQYF.

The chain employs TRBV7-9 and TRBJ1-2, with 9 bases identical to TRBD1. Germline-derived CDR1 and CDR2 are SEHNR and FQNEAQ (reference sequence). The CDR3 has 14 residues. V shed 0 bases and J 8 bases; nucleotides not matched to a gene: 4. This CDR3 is CASSLAQGANGYTF. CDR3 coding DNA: TGTGCCAGCAGCTTAGCACAGGGGGCCAACGGCTACACCTTC. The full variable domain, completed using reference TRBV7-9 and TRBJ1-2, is DTGVSQNPRHKITKRGQNVTFRCDPISEHNRLYWYRQTLGQGPEFLTYFQNEAQLEKSRLLSDRFSAERPKGSFSTLEIQRTEQGDSAMYLCASSLAQGANGYTFGSGTRLTVV.

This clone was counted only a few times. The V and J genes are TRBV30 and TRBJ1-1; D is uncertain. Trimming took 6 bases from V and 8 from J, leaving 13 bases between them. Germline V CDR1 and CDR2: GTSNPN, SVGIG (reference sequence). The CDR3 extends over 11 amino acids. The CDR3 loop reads CACELAIEAFF. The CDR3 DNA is TGTGCCTGCGAACTTGCTATCGAAGCTTTCTTT.

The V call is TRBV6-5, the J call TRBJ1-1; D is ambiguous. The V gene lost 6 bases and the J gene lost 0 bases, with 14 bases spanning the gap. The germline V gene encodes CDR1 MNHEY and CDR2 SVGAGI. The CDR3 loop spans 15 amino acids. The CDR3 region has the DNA TGTGCCAGCAGCCATCGTTGGCGGGTGAACACTGAAGCTTTCTTT. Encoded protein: CASSHRWRVNTEAFF.

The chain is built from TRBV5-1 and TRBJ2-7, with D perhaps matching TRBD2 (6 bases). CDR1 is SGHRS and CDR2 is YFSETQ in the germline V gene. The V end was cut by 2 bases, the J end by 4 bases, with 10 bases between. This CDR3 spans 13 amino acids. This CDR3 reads CASSFSGEYEQYF. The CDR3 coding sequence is TGCGCCAGCAGCTTTAGCGGAGAATACGAGCAGTACTTC. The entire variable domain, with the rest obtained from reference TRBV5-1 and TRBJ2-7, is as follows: KAGVTQTPRYLIKTRGQQVTLSCSPISGHRSVSWYQQTPGQGLQFLFEYFSETQRNKGNFPGRFSGRQFSNSRSEMNVSTLELGDSALYLCASSFSGEYEQYFGPGTRLTVT.

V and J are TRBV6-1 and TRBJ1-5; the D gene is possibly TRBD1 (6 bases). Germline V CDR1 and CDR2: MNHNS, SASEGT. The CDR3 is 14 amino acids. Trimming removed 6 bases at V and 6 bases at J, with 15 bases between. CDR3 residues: CASRADRSGQPQHF. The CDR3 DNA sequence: TGTGCCAGCAGGGCAGACAGGTCCGGTCAGCCCCAGCATTTT.

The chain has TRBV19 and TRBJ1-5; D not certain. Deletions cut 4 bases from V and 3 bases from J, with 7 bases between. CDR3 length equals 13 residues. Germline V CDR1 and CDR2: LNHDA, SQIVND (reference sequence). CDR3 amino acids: CASSRQDNQPQHF. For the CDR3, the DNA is TGTGCCAGTAGTAGGCAGGACAATCAGCCCCAGCATTTT. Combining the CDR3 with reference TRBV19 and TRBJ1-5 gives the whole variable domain DGGITQSPKYLFRKEGQNVTLSCEQNLNHDAMYWYRQDPGQGLRLIYYSQIVNDFQKGDIAEGYSVSREKKESFPLTVTSAQKNPTAFYLCASSRQDNQPQHFGDGTRLSIL.